The clone carrying this T cell receptor beta chain was seen at least ten times. The sample belongs to a study of neurological immune-mediated disorders. Germline-derived CDR1 and CDR2 are MNHNS and SASEGT. Trimming shortened V by 5 bases and J by 4 bases, and 10 bases separated the two germline ends. The CDR3 covers 13 residues. TCRdb ran MiXCR on the 5' RACE reads and lists one entry per CDR3 protein. The sample yields about 77,000 distinct CDR3 sequences, about 9% seen once. Sequencing was done on a sample of PBMCs. The sequence was collected from a man aged 50-60 years in good health. This chain uses TRBV6-1 with TRBJ2-3; maybe TRBD2 (5 bases). The CDR3, as DNA: TGTGCCAGCAGTAGGAGCGGAGCAGATACGCAGTATTTT. Protein product: CASSRSGADTQYF.